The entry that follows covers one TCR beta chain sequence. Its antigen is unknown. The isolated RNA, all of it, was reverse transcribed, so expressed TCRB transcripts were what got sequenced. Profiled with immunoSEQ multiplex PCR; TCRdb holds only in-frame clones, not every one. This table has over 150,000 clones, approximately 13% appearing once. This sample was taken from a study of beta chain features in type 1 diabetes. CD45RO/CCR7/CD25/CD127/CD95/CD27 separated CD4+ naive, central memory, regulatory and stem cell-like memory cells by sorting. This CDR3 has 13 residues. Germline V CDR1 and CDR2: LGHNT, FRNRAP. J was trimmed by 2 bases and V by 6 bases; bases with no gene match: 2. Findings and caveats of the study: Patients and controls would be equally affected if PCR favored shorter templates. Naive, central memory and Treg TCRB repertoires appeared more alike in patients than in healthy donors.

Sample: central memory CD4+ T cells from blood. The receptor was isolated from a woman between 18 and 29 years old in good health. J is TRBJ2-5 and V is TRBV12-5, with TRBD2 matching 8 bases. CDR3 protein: CASGSGSQETQYF. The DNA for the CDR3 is TGTGCTAGTGGCAGCGGGAGTCAAGAGACCCAGTACTTC. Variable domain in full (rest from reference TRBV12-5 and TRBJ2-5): DARVTQTPRHKVTEMGQEVTMRCQPILGHNTVFWYRQTMMQGLELLAYFRNRAPLDDSGMPKDRFSAEMPDATLATLKIQPSEPRDSAVYFCASGSGSQETQYFGPGTRLLVL.